This entry describes one T cell receptor (beta chain). These data originate in a study of control samples from healthy donors and cancer patients. Germline V CDR1 and CDR2: GTSNPN, SVGIG (reference sequence). This CDR3 is 14 amino acids long. V shed 7 bases and J shed 0 bases, with 13 bases lying between them. Method: immunoSEQ multiplex PCR; TCRdb's copy keeps in-frame clones and lacks some. The sample yields tens of thousands of clones, 94% seen once. The material sequenced was blood. The sequence derives from a man aged 30-40 years in good health. V gene TRBV30 combines with J gene TRBJ2-1; D tentatively fits TRBD1 or TRBD2 (5 bases each). This CDR3 is CAFTGTTSYNEQFF. CDR3 nucleotide sequence: TGTGCCTTCACCGGGACCACCTCCTACAATGAGCAGTTCTTC.